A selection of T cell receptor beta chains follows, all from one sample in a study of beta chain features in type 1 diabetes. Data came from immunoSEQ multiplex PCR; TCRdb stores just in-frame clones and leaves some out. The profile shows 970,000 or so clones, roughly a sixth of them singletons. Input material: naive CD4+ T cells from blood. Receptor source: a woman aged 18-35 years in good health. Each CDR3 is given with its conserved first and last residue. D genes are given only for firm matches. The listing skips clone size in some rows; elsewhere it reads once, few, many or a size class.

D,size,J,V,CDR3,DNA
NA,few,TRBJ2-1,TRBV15,CATSRDSTGYNEQFF,TGTGCCACCAGCAGAGATTCTACGGGATACAATGAGCAGTTCTTC
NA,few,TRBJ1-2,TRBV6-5,CASSYSSRGPYGYTF,TGTGCCAGCAGTTACTCGAGTCGGGGTCCCTATGGCTACACCTTC
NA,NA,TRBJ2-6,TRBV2,CASNRANSGANVLTF,TGTGCCAGCAACCGGGCCAACTCTGGGGCCAACGTCCTGACTTTC
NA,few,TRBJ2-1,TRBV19,CASSLRVFGTPYNEQFF,TGTGCCAGTAGTCTTCGCGTTTTTGGGACACCCTACAATGAGCAGTTCTTC
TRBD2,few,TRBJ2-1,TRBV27,CASSFQGLAGYNEQFF,TGTGCCAGCAGTTTCCAGGGACTAGCGGGGTACAATGAGCAGTTCTTC
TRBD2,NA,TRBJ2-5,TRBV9,CASSVTASGSVETQYF,TGTGCCAGCAGCGTAACGGCTAGCGGGAGTGTGGAGACCCAGTACTTC
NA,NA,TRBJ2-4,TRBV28,CASSLFVWRELNIQYF,TGTGCCAGCAGTTTATTCGTGTGGAGGGAGTTAAACATTCAGTACTTC
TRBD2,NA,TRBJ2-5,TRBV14,CASSQGAVAGGLTETQYF,TGTGCCAGCAGCCAAGGAGCCGTAGCGGGCGGGCTTACCGAGACCCAGTACTTC
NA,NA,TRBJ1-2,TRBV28,CASVTGIGGYTF,TGTGCCAGCGTTACAGGGATCGGTGGCTACACCTTC
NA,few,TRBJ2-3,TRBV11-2,CASSRYTDTQYF,TGTGCCAGCAGCCGCTACACAGATACGCAGTATTTT
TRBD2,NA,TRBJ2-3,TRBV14,CASSQLLAGAGDTQYF,TGTGCCAGCAGCCAATTGCTAGCGGGAGCGGGTGATACGCAGTATTTT
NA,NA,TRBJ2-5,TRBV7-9,CASAFRGEETQYF,TGTGCCAGCGCCTTTCGAGGAGAAGAGACCCAGTACTTC
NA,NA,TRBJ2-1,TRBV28,CAVGGVVYEQFF,TGTGCCGTGGGGGGAGTGGTCTATGAGCAGTTCTTC
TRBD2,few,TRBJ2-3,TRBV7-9,CASSLREWDTQYF,TGTGCCAGCAGCTTGCGGGAGTGGGATACGCAGTATTTT
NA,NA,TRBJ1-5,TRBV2,CASSDRDSNQPQHF,TGTGCCAGCAGTGACAGGGATAGCAATCAGCCCCAGCATTTT
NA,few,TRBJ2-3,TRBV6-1,CASTRQTTDTQYF,TGTGCCAGCACCCGACAGACCACAGATACGCAGTATTTT
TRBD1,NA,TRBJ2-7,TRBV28,CASTQAGRGKAWF,TGTGCCAGCACTCAGGCGGGCAGGGGGAAGGCCTGGTTC
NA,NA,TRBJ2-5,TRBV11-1,CATKKGIERGYQETQYF,TGTGCCACCAAAAAGGGTATCGAGAGGGGGTACCAAGAGACCCAGTACTTC
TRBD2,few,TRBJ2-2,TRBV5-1,CASSQVAGVKTGELFF,TGCGCCAGCAGCCAAGTAGCGGGAGTCAAAACCGGGGAGCTGTTTTTT
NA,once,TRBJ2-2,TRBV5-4,CASSLRATNTGELFF,TGTGCCAGCAGCCTTCGGGCTACGAACACCGGGGAGCTGTTTTTT
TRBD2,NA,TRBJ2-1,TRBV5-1,CASSLALAGSNEQFF,TGCGCCAGCAGCTTGGCACTAGCGGGCTCTAATGAGCAGTTCTTC
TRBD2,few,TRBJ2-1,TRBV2,CASRYTGTAGGNEQFF,TGTGCCAGCAGATACACAGGGACTGCGGGAGGCAATGAGCAGTTCTTC
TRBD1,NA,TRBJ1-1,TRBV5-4,CASNRDSEMNTEAFF,TGTGCCAGCAACCGGGACAGTGAGATGAACACTGAAGCTTTCTTT
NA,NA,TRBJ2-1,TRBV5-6,CASSLVGGREQFF,TGTGCCAGCAGCTTGGTTGGAGGTCGCGAGCAGTTCTTC
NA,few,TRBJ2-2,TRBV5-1,CASSLVGGSNTGELFF,TGCGCCAGCAGCTTGGTAGGAGGGTCCAACACCGGGGAGCTGTTTTTT
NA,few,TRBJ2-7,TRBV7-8,CASSRKGSRSSYEQYF,TGTGCCAGCAGCCGCAAGGGTAGCAGGAGCTCCTACGAGCAGTACTTC
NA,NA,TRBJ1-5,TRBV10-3,CAISAGDRNQPQHF,TGTGCCATCAGTGCGGGGGACCGGAATCAGCCCCAGCATTTT
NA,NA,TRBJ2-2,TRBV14,CASSRQQNTGELFF,TGTGCCAGCAGCCGACAACAGAACACCGGGGAGCTGTTTTTT
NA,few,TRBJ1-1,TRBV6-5,CAISVEGGWTEAFF,TGTGCCATCAGTGTTGAGGGAGGTTGGACTGAAGCTTTCTTT
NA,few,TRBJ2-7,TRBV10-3,CAISGPGQGTYEQYF,TGTGCCATCAGTGGCCCAGGTCAGGGGACCTACGAGCAGTACTTC
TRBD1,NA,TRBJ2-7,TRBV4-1,CASSQERGQGVYEQYF,TGCGCCAGCAGCCAAGAAAGGGGACAGGGTGTCTACGAGCAGTACTTC
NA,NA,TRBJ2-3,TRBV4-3,CASNGGNADTQYF,TGCGCCAGCAATGGTGGGAACGCAGATACGCAGTATTTT
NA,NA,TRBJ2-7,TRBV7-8,CASSLGRVKIDEQYF,TGTGCCAGCAGCTTAGGCAGGGTGAAGATCGACGAGCAGTACTTC
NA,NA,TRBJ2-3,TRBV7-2,CASRPGTDTQYF,TGTGCCAGCCGTCCGGGGACAGATACGCAGTATTTT
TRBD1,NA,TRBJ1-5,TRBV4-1,CASSQELGQGNQPQHF,TGCGCCAGCAGCCAAGAGTTGGGACAGGGAAATCAGCCCCAGCATTTT
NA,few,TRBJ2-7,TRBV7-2,CASSLVRVSYEQYF,TGTGCCAGCAGCTTAGTCAGGGTCTCCTACGAGCAGTACTTC
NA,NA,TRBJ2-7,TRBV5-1,CASSLEVRAYEQYF,TGCGCCAGCAGCTTGGAGGTCAGGGCCTACGAGCAGTACTTC
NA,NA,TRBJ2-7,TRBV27,CASSRPGRTYEQYF,TGTGCCAGCAGCCGTCCGGGCCGGACCTACGAGCAGTACTTC
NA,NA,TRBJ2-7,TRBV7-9,CASSRGAYEQYF,TGTGCCAGCAGCCGCGGAGCCTACGAGCAGTACTTC
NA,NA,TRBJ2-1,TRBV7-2,CASSLAWGSYNEQFF,TGTGCCAGCAGCTTAGCGTGGGGCTCCTACAATGAGCAGTTCTTC